This T cell receptor (beta chain) came from a study of blood T cell repertoires in COVID-19 (dated by TCRdb to the early 2020s). With respect to the entire study: Collaborator samples came from the United States, Italy and Spain and covered acute and convalescent phases of COVID-19. The dataset comprised deeply sampled blood TCRbeta repertoires from subjects exposed to, actively infected with, or recovered from COVID-19. Where HLA class I and class II types were available, the types were taken from metadata supplied by the sample provider, not from assay-based typing. A de-identified subject ID, COVID-19 status, age in years and sex were almost always included in the sample metadata. The material from the prospective study consisted of cDNA or gDNA derived from T cells, B-cell-depleted T cells, or PBMCs. The repertoires were released in a freely available public database meant as a resource for research on the immune response to SARS-CoV-2. The samples were drawn from the first 160 participants of the ongoing ImmuneRACE study and from 950 to 1,500 subjects provided by 6 global collaborators.

Comments on this clone: It lacks a known antigen. No quality values exist for individual bases; no much larger clone is one base distant.

TCRbeta CDR3 regions were amplified from genomic DNA by means of the immunoSEQ Assay, a bias-controlled multiplex PCR. Per the original workflow: The number of nucleated cells in each sample was estimated by amplification of reference gene primers within the assay. Sequence reads were collapsed and filtered to measure the absolute abundance of every unique TCRbeta CDR3 rearrangement. For each sample, productive Simpson clonality was calculated as the square root of Simpson's diversity index across productive rearrangements. This immuneACCESS table, as held by TCRdb, lists in-frame sequences with V and J called but not all clones. Of the missing ones, under half trace to an unresolved V gene in checked studies; the others have no known cause. That table gives V, J and clone size, and the DNA gave D and trimming. Here the sample has 30,000 to 40,000 clones; 93% occur a single time. Over 0.85% of the sample is held by the ten biggest clonotypes.

Here is what the overall study found, with its caveats: Clinical and demographic metadata were provided uncurated, with the amount varying by source and participant.

Whole blood was collected in K2EDTA tubes by collaborating institutions according to the institutions' own protocols. For TCRbeta analysis, collaborators shipped samples as frozen whole blood, isolated PBMCs, or DNA extracted from either of those sample types. There are 14 amino acids in the CDR3, from cysteine to phenylalanine inclusive. Kept here is only the CDR3 DNA, which spans 42 bases and is read in frame from base 1. V drops 6 bases and J drops 8 bases, leaving 19 bases in between. From the germline V gene (reference sequence), CDR1 is LNHDA and CDR2 is SQIVND. The TCR originated in a male donor with active COVID-19. The chain was built from TRBV19 and TRBJ1-2; the D gene is unclear. The sequencing sample was made of peripheral blood. Here the CDR3 is given as CASRAPDRVGGYTF. In nucleotides, the sequence is TGTGCCAGTAGAGCCCCGGATCGGGTAGGAGGCTACACCTTC.